This TCR beta chain was captured in a study of T-cell memory formation after mild COVID-19. Trimming left V 6 bases short and J 2 bases short, with 7 bases between. This CDR3 has 13 residues. In its sample, this clonotype was seen many times. TCRdb itself ran the 5' RACE reads through MiXCR, one entry per CDR3 protein. The sample consists of 500,000 to 650,000 distinct CDR3 sequences, roughly 20% of them appearing once. Sequenced sample: PBMCs or a T cell subset sorted from them (not recorded which). The rearrangement links TRBV12-3 or TRBV12-4 to TRBJ2-2; D not resolved. This TCR was sampled from an adult woman who had mild COVID-19 (a few samples of this study predate the infection). Cell type and time point are not known. The CDR3 region has the DNA TGTGCCAGCAGCAGCATCAACACCGGGGAGCTGTTTTTT. Protein: CASSSINTGELFF.